The 8 T cell receptor beta chains in this list originate from one sample, sequenced in a study of blood T cell repertoires in COVID-19 (dated by TCRdb to the early 2020s). The receptor library was made with the immunoSEQ multiplex PCR assay. Imported from immuneACCESS, the table was reduced by TCRdb to in-frame sequences with V and J called. These copies leave out some clones; in studies compared against another copy, an unresolved V gene accounts for under half, and the cause of the remainder is not known. Within this sample are more than 65,000 clones, with 70% to 85% of them counted one time only. Around 20% of the sample comes from the top ten. The sample taken for sequencing was peripheral blood. Receptor source: a woman in her forties or fifties with acute or convalescent COVID-19.

This sequence joins TRBV9 and TRBJ2-7, with D tentatively TRBD2 (5 bases). The V end was cut by 2 bases, the J end by 0 bases, with 9 bases between. Germline V gene sequence: CDR1 SGDLS, CDR2 YYNGEE. The length of the CDR3 is 14 residues. The CDR3 spells CASSVTGISYEQYF. The CDR3 DNA sequence: TGTGCCAGCAGCGTCACGGGGATCTCCTACGAGCAGTACTTC.

V and J are TRBV7-8 and TRBJ1-1; D might be TRBD1 (6 bases). This CDR3 has 14 residues. In germline, CDR1 is SGHVS, CDR2 FQNEAQ. Trimming pared 5 bases from V and 0 bases from J, leaving 10 bases between. CDR3 sequence: CASSIGQLNTEAFF. The DNA of the CDR3 is TGTGCCAGCAGCATCGGACAGTTGAACACTGAAGCTTTCTTT.

This rearrangement joins TRBV4-1 to TRBJ1-1, with D possibly matching TRBD1 (5 bases). Trimming removed 4 bases at V and 0 bases at J, with 15 bases between. The length of the CDR3 is 16 residues. Germline V gene lookup returns CDR1 MGHRA and CDR2 YSYEKL. CDR3: CASSLNPQGVNTEAFF. The CDR3 DNA is TGCGCCAGCAGCCTAAATCCCCAAGGGGTGAACACTGAAGCTTTCTTT.

The J gene is TRBJ2-7, the V gene TRBV4-1; 8 positions match TRBD2. The V and J ends lost 0 bases and 6 bases, in that order; junction bases with no gene match: 19. Germline lookup yields CDR1 MGHRA and CDR2 YSYEKL. The CDR3 totals 19 residues. Here the CDR3 reads CASSQDGGSGTKGIGEQYF. Written as DNA, the CDR3 is TGCGCCAGCAGCCAAGATGGAGGTAGCGGGACCAAAGGGATTGGCGAGCAGTACTTC.

The chain carries TRBV5-1 and TRBJ2-7; possibly TRBD1 for D (5 bases). The CDR3 extends over 15 amino acids. The germline V gene encodes CDR1 SGHRS and CDR2 YFSETQ. The V end lost 0 bases, the J end lost 6 bases, and 16 bases lay between the germline ends. The DNA of the CDR3 is TGCGCCAGCAGCTTGGGCCCAGGGATCCCCTCCGAGCAGTACTTC. Translation: CASSLGPGIPSEQYF.

This clone was seen once. CDR3 residues: CASSQDRGLTDTQYF. CDR3 bases: TGCGCCAGCAGCCAAGATCGGGGTCTCACAGATACGCAGTATTTT. V and J are TRBV4-3 and TRBJ2-3, with a tentative D call TRBD2 (5 bases). The CDR3 consists of 15 residues. Trimming took 0 bases from V and 2 from J, leaving 9 bases between them. From germline, CDR1 is LGHNA and CDR2 YSLEER.

V gene TRBV7-6 combines with J gene TRBJ1-2, with D perhaps TRBD1 (5 bases). This CDR3 has 15 amino acids. CDR1 is SGHVS and CDR2 is FNYEAQ in the germline V gene. Between the trimmed V and J ends, which lost 1 base and 4 bases, there was a span of 13 bases. The CDR3 region has the DNA TGTGCCAGCAGCTTAGATGGGGGGACCACCTATGGCTACACCTTC. Encoded protein: CASSLDGGTTYGYTF.

This clone was counted only a few times. This chain connects TRBV11-2 to TRBJ2-6; D is perhaps TRBD1 (5 bases). The V end lost 6 bases, the J end lost 0 bases, and 18 bases lay between the germline ends. Per the germline V gene, CDR1 is SGHAT and CDR2 is FQNNGV. CDR3 length: 18 residues. The CDR3 reads CASSTWAGPSSGANVLTF. The CDR3 nucleotides read TGTGCCAGCAGTACTTGGGCAGGGCCGAGCTCTGGGGCCAACGTCCTGACTTTC.